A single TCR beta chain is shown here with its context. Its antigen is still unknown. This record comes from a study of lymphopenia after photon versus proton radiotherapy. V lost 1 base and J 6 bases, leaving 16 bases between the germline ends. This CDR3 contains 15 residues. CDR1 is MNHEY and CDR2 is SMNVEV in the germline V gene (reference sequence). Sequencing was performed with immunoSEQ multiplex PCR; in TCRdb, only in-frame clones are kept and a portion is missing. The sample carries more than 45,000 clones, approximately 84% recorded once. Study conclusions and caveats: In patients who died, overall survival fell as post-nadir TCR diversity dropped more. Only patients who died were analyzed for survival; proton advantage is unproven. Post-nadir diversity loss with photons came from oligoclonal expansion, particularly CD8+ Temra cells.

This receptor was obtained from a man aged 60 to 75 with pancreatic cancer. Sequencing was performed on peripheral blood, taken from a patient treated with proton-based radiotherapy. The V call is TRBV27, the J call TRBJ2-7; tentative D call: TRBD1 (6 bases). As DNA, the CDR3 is TGTGCCAGCAGTTTATTGGGGCAGGGACACAGCGAGCAGTACTTC. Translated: CASSLLGQGHSEQYF.